The 20 T cell receptor beta chains given below trace back to one sample, sequenced in a study of cytomegalovirus exposure and HLA in healthy donors. The PCR had 60 Vbeta and 13 Jbeta primers. Assay used: immunoSEQ multiplex PCR; TCRdb lists only in-frame clones, some missing. The repertoire holds about 84,000 clones, with around 68% as singletons. Sample: PBMCs. All receptors come from a woman between 40 and 55 years old in good health and CMV-seropositive.

The V gene is TRBV5-4, the J gene TRBJ2-7, with 8 nucleotides matching TRBD1. The CDR3 is 14 amino acids. Looked up from germline, CDR1 is SGHNT and CDR2 is YYREEE (reference sequence). J was trimmed by 3 bases and V by 4 bases; bases with no gene match: 6. CDR3 sequence reads: CASSGRQGSYEQYF. The CDR3, as DNA: TGTGCCAGCAGCGGGCGACAGGGGAGCTACGAGCAGTACTTC. The whole variable domain, filled in from reference TRBV5-4 and TRBJ2-7, reads ETGVTQSPTHLIKTRGQQVTLRCSSQSGHNTVSWYQQALGQGPQFIFQYYREEENGRGNFPPRFSGLQFPNYSSELNVNALELDDSALYLCASSGRQGSYEQYFGPGTRLTVT.

This chain uses TRBV7-2 with TRBJ2-7, with 8 positions matching TRBD1. Germline V gene lookup returns CDR1 SGHTA and CDR2 FQGNSA. J was trimmed by 10 bases and V by 2 bases; bases with no gene match: 4. The CDR3 sequence is 12 residues long. As DNA, the CDR3 is TGTGCCAGCAGCTTACGGACAGGGCGTCAGTACTTC. Protein product: CASSLRTGRQYF. Filled out from reference TRBV7-2 and TRBJ2-7, the complete variable domain reads GAGVSQSPSNKVTEKGKDVELRCDPISGHTALYWYRQSLGQGLEFLIYFQGNSAPDKSGLPSDRFSAERTGGSVSTLTIQRTQQEDSAVYLCASSLRTGRQYFGPGTRLTVT.

The chain is built from TRBV4-3 and TRBJ2-5, with 11 bases fitting TRBD1. The CDR3 is 17 amino acids. Germline V gene lookup returns CDR1 LGHNA and CDR2 YSLEER. The junction had 7 bases not matched to a gene; V was cut back by 2 bases and J by 2 bases. The DNA for the CDR3 is TGCGCCAGCAGCCAAAGCTTTGGGACAGGGGGACAAGAGACCCAGTACTTC. It translates to CASSQSFGTGGQETQYF.

This clone was picked up a small number of times. The rearrangement joins TRBV19 to TRBJ1-4; 9 bases are a match to TRBD1. V dropped 5 bases and J dropped 8; count of bases not matched to a gene: 9. The CDR3 runs to 15 residues. CDR1 and CDR2 from the germline V gene are LNHDA and SQIVND (reference sequence). CDR3 coding DNA: TGTGCCAGTAGTCGCACCGGGACAGGGTTGGAAAAACTGTTTTTT. This gives the protein CASSRTGTGLEKLFF. Complete variable domain (other parts from reference TRBV19 and TRBJ1-4): DGGITQSPKYLFRKEGQNVTLSCEQNLNHDAMYWYRQDPGQGLRLIYYSQIVNDFQKGDIAEGYSVSREKKESFPLTVTSAQKNPTAFYLCASSRTGTGLEKLFFGSGTQLSVL.

As for this clone: The junction departs from the called germline gene at one end, perhaps through a read error. This chain links TRBV5-1 with TRBJ2-3; 9 bases fit TRBD2. The germline CDR1 and CDR2 sequences are SGHRS and YFSETQ. The CDR3 runs to 18 residues. The chain's CDR3 is CASSIGQTGTSSTDTQYF. For the CDR3, the DNA is TGCGCCAGCAGCATCGGACAGACCGGGACTAGCAGCACAGATACTCAGTATTTT.

The chain couples TRBV7-2 to TRBJ2-3; maybe TRBD1 (6 bases). Per the germline V gene, CDR1 is SGHTA and CDR2 is FQGNSA. The CDR3 sequence is 16 residues long. Trimming stripped 1 base from V and 3 bases from J, with 14 bases between. This chain's CDR3 is CASSLDRAGVTDTQYF. For the CDR3, the DNA is TGTGCCAGCAGCTTAGACCGGGCAGGGGTGACAGATACGCAGTATTTT.

The V gene is TRBV27, the J gene TRBJ2-5; D may match TRBD1 or TRBD2 (10 bases each). CDR1 and CDR2 from the germline V gene are MNHEY and SMNVEV (reference sequence). This CDR3 is built from 17 residues. Trimming took off 6 bases at V and 6 bases at J, with 26 bases between the two ends. The CDR3: CASSPDRGLAGVQTQYF. The DNA of the CDR3 is TGTGCCAGCAGCCCAGACAGGGGGCTAGCGGGAGTGCAGACCCAGTACTTC.

J is TRBJ2-2 and V is TRBV30; 8 bases are a match to TRBD1. Germline trimming cut 1 base from V and 9 bases from J; bases unmatched to any gene: 13. Per germline, CDR1 GTSNPN and CDR2 SVGIG (reference sequence). The CDR3 sequence is 16 residues long. This CDR3 is CAWSALGTGDHRELFF. The CDR3 coding sequence is TGTGCCTGGAGTGCCCTGGGGACAGGCGACCACCGGGAGCTGTTTTTT. Variable domain in full (rest from reference TRBV30 and TRBJ2-2): SQTIHQWPATLVQPVGSPLSLECTVEGTSNPNLYWYRQAAGRGLQLLFYSVGIGQISSEVPQNLSASRPQDRQFILSSKKLLLSDSGFYLCAWSALGTGDHRELFFGEGSRLTVL.

This sequence joins TRBV2 and TRBJ2-3; 8 bases are shared with TRBD2. Germline loops: CDR1 SNHLY, CDR2 FYNNEI. Unmatched junction bases numbered 3, after V lost 7 bases and J lost 0 bases. The CDR3 sequence is 14 residues long. The CDR3 loop is CASNLAGSTDTQYF. The CDR3 DNA sequence: TGTGCCAGCAATTTAGCGGGAAGCACAGATACGCAGTATTTT.

V is TRBV6-4 and J is TRBJ2-2; 9 positions match TRBD2. V shed 8 bases and J 0 bases; nucleotides not matched to a gene: 10. This CDR3 has 17 amino acids. From germline, CDR1 is MRHNA and CDR2 SNTAGT. CDR3 region: CASASRSGRANTGELFF. The CDR3 bases are TGTGCCAGCGCTTCCCGTAGCGGGAGAGCGAACACCGGGGAGCTGTTTTTT.

V and J are TRBV19 and TRBJ2-7, with 13 nucleotides matching TRBD2. The V gene end was trimmed by 6 bases and the J gene end by 4 bases; junction bases not matched to a gene: 21. Germline loops: CDR1 LNHDA, CDR2 SQIVND (reference sequence). This CDR3 spans 20 amino acids. CDR3 in DNA: TGTGCCAGTAGGGGACCTTACAGGGGCGCCGGACTAGCGGGAGCTTACGAGCAGTACTTC. This sequence encodes CASRGPYRGAGLAGAYEQYF.

As for this clone: Compared with germline, one end of the junction differs, possibly owing to a read error. The V and J genes are TRBV15 and TRBJ2-2; D unresolved. CDR3 length equals 15 residues. The germline gives CDR1 LNHNV, CDR2 YYDKDF (reference sequence). For the CDR3, the DNA is TGTGCCACCAGCAGAGAGCTCGCGAATACCGGGGAGCTGTTTTTT. Its protein product is CATSRELANTGELFF.

V usage is TRBV29-1 and J usage is TRBJ2-6, with 9 bases lining up with TRBD1. CDR3 length: 16 amino acids. Germline V gives CDR1 SQVTM, CDR2 ANQGSEA. J lost 0 bases, V lost 6 bases, and 6 bases had no gene match. The CDR3 DNA sequence: TGCAGCGTCCCTAGGACAGGGGCCTCTGGGGCCAACGTCCTGACTTTC. It yields the protein CSVPRTGASGANVLTF. Variable domain in full (rest from reference TRBV29-1 and TRBJ2-6): SAVISQKPSRDICQRGTSLTIQCQVDSQVTMMFWYRQQPGQSLTLIATANQGSEATYESGFVIDKFPISRPNLTFSTLTVSNMSPEDSSIYLCSVPRTGASGANVLTFGAGSRLTVL.

The chain combines TRBV27 with TRBJ1-4; D is unclear. The CDR3 extends over 13 amino acids. Germline CDR1 and CDR2: MNHEY and SMNVEV (reference sequence). V lost 6 bases, J lost 4 bases, and 9 bases lay in between. CDR3 loop: CASRPTFNEKLFF. CDR3 DNA sequence: TGTGCCAGCAGGCCTACCTTTAATGAAAAACTGTTTTTT.

The chain has TRBV9 and TRBJ2-7; D possibly corresponds to TRBD1 (5 bases). The CDR3 has 12 residues. Between the trimmed V and J ends, which lost 4 bases and 5 bases, there was a span of 10 bases. Germline assignment: CDR1 SGDLS and CDR2 YYNGEE. CDR3 residues: CASSHQGNEQYF. The CDR3 region has the DNA TGTGCCAGCAGCCATCAGGGCAACGAGCAGTACTTC.

V usage is TRBV11-2 and J usage is TRBJ2-4; D is perhaps TRBD2 (5 bases). Germline assignment: CDR1 SGHAT and CDR2 FQNNGV. CDR3 length: 13 residues. V lost 5 bases and J lost 6, with 11 bases in between. The CDR3: CASSRAEANIQYF. CDR3 in DNA: TGTGCCAGCAGCCGCGCGGAGGCAAACATTCAGTACTTC.

This clone was seen only a few times. The V call is TRBV14, the J call TRBJ1-2; 9 positions agree with TRBD1. V trimming: 5 bases; J trimming: 4 bases; junction bases outside the gene matches: 8. This CDR3 is built from 15 residues. Germline V lookup: CDR1 SGHDN, CDR2 FVKESK. Here the CDR3 DNA reads TGTGCCAGCAGCGACCGGGACAGGGCCCCCTATGGCTACACCTTC. This encodes CASSDRDRAPYGYTF.

Written as DNA, the CDR3 is TGTGCCAGCAGTCCCCGGACTAGCGGGATTGGAAATCTAGCACAGTCAGATACGCAGTATTTT. It yields the protein CASSPRTSGIGNLAQSDTQYF. The chain employs TRBV28 and TRBJ2-3; 12 bases align to TRBD2. J was trimmed by 4 bases and V by 5 bases; bases with no gene match: 22. The V gene's germline CDR1 is MDHEN and CDR2 SYDVKM. This CDR3 contains 21 residues.

This clone was picked up a small number of times. The chain joins TRBV10-3 to TRBJ2-7; 9 bases are a match to TRBD2. The ends lost 8 bases at V and 1 base at J; junction bases unmatched: 9. The length of the CDR3 is 15 residues. Germline CDR1 and CDR2: ENHRY and SYGVKD. The CDR3 protein is CAIRKPTSGSYEQYF. CDR3 sequence (DNA): TGTGCCATCCGCAAACCGACTAGCGGATCCTACGAGCAGTACTTC.

This chain uses TRBV7-3 with TRBJ1-2, with D possibly TRBD1 on 6 matching bases. V shed 6 bases and J shed 6 bases, with 14 bases lying between them. CDR1 is SGHTA, CDR2 FQGTGA, per germline. CDR3 length equals 13 residues. The CDR3 is CASSVTGGDGYTF. CDR3 coding DNA: TGTGCCAGCAGTGTCACGGGGGGCGATGGCTACACCTTC.